This TCR beta chain stems from a study of blood T cells in healthy people across ages. Findings and limits, study-wide: There were more naive CD4+ cells and higher diversity in long-lived donors than in aged donors.

This CDR3 contains 17 residues. The germline CDR1 and CDR2 sequences are LGHNA and YNFKEQ. Unmatched junction bases numbered 12, after V lost 0 bases and J lost 9 bases. On this clonotype: Its antigen is still unknown.

The use of a sample-barcoded 5' primer and a J-beta primer mix characterized a second PCR of roughly 7 to 11 cycles. Every cDNA molecule bore a tag from a template-switch adaptor containing 12 random nucleotides. TCRdb recomputed calls from the 5' RACE reads with MiXCR, one row per CDR3 protein. Among some 760,000 distinct CDR3 sequences listed, roughly 25% were seen once. These records were also assigned to another study, of T cells of mothers and their children.

The chain employs TRBV4-2 and TRBJ2-3; 10 bases match TRBD2. The sample comprised blood. The source is a boy between 10 and 17 years old in good health. The CDR3 region has the DNA TGTGCCAGCAGCCAAGAACCAGCGGGAGGGGGGAAGGGAACGCAGTATTTT. Translating it yields CASSQEPAGGGKGTQYF.